The 31 T cell receptor beta chains given below trace back to one sample, sequenced in a study of Tregs in tolerant kidney transplant recipients. The method was immunoSEQ multiplex PCR; TCRdb's version includes in-frame clones alone and lacks a portion of them. The table lists about 110,000 clones, 90% of them singletons. The material was CD4+ T cells from blood, obtained before the transplant. All receptors derive from a human donor who received a combined kidney and bone marrow transplant.

CDR3 residues: CASRGDRGHEQYF. The CDR3 nucleotides read TGTGCCAGCAGAGGGGACAGGGGGCACGAGCAGTACTTC. The chain recombines TRBV6-1 with TRBJ2-7; 12 bases map to TRBD1. Germline values: CDR1 MNHNS, CDR2 SASEGT. The CDR3 has 13 amino acids. The V and J ends lost 6 bases and 5 bases, in that order; junction bases with no gene match: 2.

This clone was counted a single time. The gene calls are TRBV7-2 and TRBJ2-2; 9 bases are shared with TRBD2. From germline, CDR1 is SGHTA and CDR2 FQGNSA. The trim removed 4 bases at V and 5 bases at J, leaving 8 bases unmatched. CDR3 length: 16 residues. In DNA, the CDR3 is TGTGCCAGCAGCTCGATAGCGGGGGCTTCGACCGGGGAGCTGTTTTTT. Residues: CASSSIAGASTGELFF.

This sequence joins TRBV11-3 and TRBJ2-4; TRBD1 matches 9 bases. The CDR3 extends over 13 amino acids. CDR1 and CDR2 (germline): SGHNT, YENEEA. After removal of 5 bases from V and 9 bases from J, the junction contained 5 bases not matched to a gene. The CDR3 DNA follows: TGTGCCAGCAGCCCGGACAGGGGTATCATTCAGTACTTC. It specifies CASSPDRGIIQYF.

CDR3 in amino acids: CASSPGTPQETQYF. In nucleotides, the CDR3 is TGTGCCAGCAGCCCCGGGACTCCCCAAGAGACCCAGTACTTC. This chain uses TRBV13 with TRBJ2-5; D might be TRBD2 (6 bases). The ends were cut back, 5 bases at V and 1 base at J, with 11 bases in the middle. The CDR3 is 14 amino acids. Germline CDR1 and CDR2: PRHDT and FYEKMQ (reference sequence).

The rearrangement uses TRBV30 and TRBJ1-2; 12 bases are shared with TRBD1. CDR3 length: 17 residues. Losses at the gene ends were 2 bases for V and 4 bases for J; bases not matched to a gene: 11. Germline-derived CDR1 and CDR2 are GTSNPN and SVGIG (reference sequence). The CDR3 here is CAWSLSGTGGFRYGYTF. DNA for the CDR3: TGTGCCTGGAGTCTTTCCGGGACAGGGGGCTTTCGCTATGGCTACACCTTC.

This chain uses TRBV6-5 with TRBJ1-1; 9 bases align to TRBD1. The CDR3 extends over 15 amino acids. Per the germline V gene, CDR1 is MNHEY and CDR2 is SVGAGI. V shed 7 bases, J shed 2 bases, and the junction held 8 bases outside the gene matches. CDR3 DNA: TGTGCCAGCACTCACGGGGACAGGGCAAACACTGAAGCTTTCTTT. Its protein is CASTHGDRANTEAFF.

The chain links TRBV7-2 to TRBJ2-2, with a weak D call TRBD1 (6 bases). CDR1 is SGHTA, CDR2 FQGNSA, per germline. V gave up 7 bases and J gave up 2 bases, with 14 bases separating them. CDR3 size: 15 residues. The CDR3 DNA sequence: TGTGCCAGCACACCACAGGGTCTTAACACCGGGGAGCTGTTTTTT. This sequence encodes CASTPQGLNTGELFF.

The chain is built from TRBV7-2 and TRBJ1-1; no clear D. Germline V gene lookup returns CDR1 SGHTA and CDR2 FQGNSA. Trimming removed 5 bases at V and 8 bases at J, with 9 bases between. CDR3 length: 11 amino acids. CDR3 residues: CASSPDGEAFF. As DNA, the CDR3 is TGTGCCAGCAGCCCTGACGGGGAAGCTTTCTTT.

The chain is built from TRBV18 and TRBJ1-2; TRBD1 agrees at 7 bases. Germline values: CDR1 KGHSH, CDR2 LQKENI. The V gene end was trimmed by 5 bases and the J gene end by 3 bases; junction bases not matched to a gene: 6. The CDR3 has 14 residues. The CDR3 sequence is CASSTGQGDYGYTF. The CDR3 DNA is TGTGCCAGCTCAACCGGCCAGGGGGACTATGGCTACACCTTC. Drawing the rest from reference TRBV18 and TRBJ1-2, the complete variable domain is NAGVMQNPRHLVRRRGQEARLRCSPMKGHSHVYWYRQLPEEGLKFMVYLQKENIIDESGMPKERFSAEFPKEGPSILRIQQVVRGDSAAYFCASSTGQGDYGYTFGSGTRLTVV.

The chain recombines TRBV15 with TRBJ1-4; D ambiguous. Trimming cost V 0 bases and J 7 bases, with 18 bases left between them. CDR3 length equals 17 residues. Per germline, CDR1 LNHNV and CDR2 YYDKDF (reference sequence). In DNA, the CDR3 is TGTGCCACCAGCAGAGAAAGGATAGAGGGTGTGGGTGAAAAACTGTTTTTT. This codes for CATSRERIEGVGEKLFF.

The chain combines TRBV19 with TRBJ2-3; a possible D gene is TRBD2 (6 bases). The V gene lost 6 bases and the J gene lost 4 bases, with 11 bases spanning the gap. Germline loops: CDR1 LNHDA, CDR2 SQIVND (reference sequence). The length of the CDR3 is 13 residues. This chain's CDR3 is CASSGSYPDTQYF. DNA for the CDR3: TGTGCCAGTAGCGGGAGCTACCCAGATACGCAGTATTTT.

The chain recombines TRBV18 with TRBJ2-7; TRBD2 matches 14 bases. The germline gives CDR1 KGHSH, CDR2 LQKENI. Trimming cost V 2 bases and J 8 bases; bases outside gene matches: 8. CDR3 length equals 16 residues. The CDR3 DNA reads TGTGCCAGCTCACCAACTTCAGGGACTAGCGGGAGCAAGCAGTACTTC. Translated: CASSPTSGTSGSKQYF.

This clone has only a few counts. The gene calls are TRBV6-5 and TRBJ1-5; D is unresolved. Trimming left V 5 bases short and J 4 bases short, with 15 bases between. Per germline, CDR1 MNHEY and CDR2 SVGAGI. The CDR3 is 15 amino acids. The CDR3 region is CASSPGGQANQPQHF. CDR3 sequence (DNA): TGTGCCAGCAGTCCAGGAGGGCAGGCGAATCAGCCCCAGCATTTT.

The chain recombines TRBV10-3 with TRBJ2-1; TRBD1 matches 8 bases. CDR3 length: 16 residues. Germline V CDR1 and CDR2: ENHRY, SYGVKD. After removal of 6 bases from V and 5 bases from J, the junction contained 12 bases not matched to a gene. The CDR3 protein is CAIRDREKFANNEQFF. The CDR3 DNA follows: TGTGCCATCAGGGACAGGGAAAAGTTTGCTAACAATGAGCAGTTCTTC.

The chain recombines TRBV5-6 with TRBJ1-1; D not certain. V was trimmed by 8 bases and J by 0 bases, leaving 8 bases between them. The CDR3 loop spans 12 amino acids. Germline CDR1 is SGHDT and CDR2 is YYEEEE. The CDR3 here is CARGPLNTEAFF. The CDR3 nucleotides are TGTGCCAGGGGCCCCCTGAACACTGAAGCTTTCTTT. Complete variable domain (other parts from reference TRBV5-6 and TRBJ1-1): DAGVTQSPTHLIKTRGQQVTLRCSPKSGHDTVSWYQQALGQGPQFIFQYYEEEERQRGNFPDRFSGHQFPNYSSELNVNALLLGDSALYLCARGPLNTEAFFGQGTRLTVV.

The chain joins TRBV10-3 to TRBJ2-1, with unresolved D. With 6 bases removed from V and 0 bases from J, the gap between germline ends came to 18 bases. There are 17 residues in the CDR3. Germline loops: CDR1 ENHRY, CDR2 SYGVKD. CDR3 region: CAIRREASSRSYNEQFF. CDR3 DNA sequence: TGTGCCATCAGGAGAGAGGCCTCTAGTCGCTCCTACAATGAGCAGTTCTTC.

This chain connects TRBV19 to TRBJ2-2, with TRBD2 identical over 8 bases. The CDR3 length is 17 residues. Germline CDR1 LNHDA, CDR2 SQIVND (reference sequence). With 7 bases clipped from V and 3 bases from J, the junction kept 13 bases outside the gene matches. CDR3 DNA sequence: TGTGCCAGTACCGACATAACCGGGAGGGTATACACCGGGGAGCTGTTTTTT. Translation gives CASTDITGRVYTGELFF. The variable domain in full, with the rest retrieved from reference TRBV19 and TRBJ2-2, is DGGITQSPKYLFRKEGQNVTLSCEQNLNHDAMYWYRQDPGQGLRLIYYSQIVNDFQKGDIAEGYSVSREKKESFPLTVTSAQKNPTAFYLCASTDITGRVYTGELFFGEGSRLTVL.

The chain carries TRBV6-5 and TRBJ2-7, with 10 bases that match TRBD2. The CDR3 has 16 residues. Germline V gives CDR1 MNHEY, CDR2 SVGAGI. The J segment lost 5 bases and the V segment lost 2 bases, leaving 9 bases of the junction unmatched. CDR3 sequence (DNA): TGTGCCAGCAGTTACGCGAAGCGGGGGGGCCTGAACGAGCAGTACTTC. Its protein is CASSYAKRGGLNEQYF.

This clone has just a few counts. In nucleotides, the CDR3 is TGTGCCAGCAGCTTAGATCCGGCTAGAGGAGATACGCAGTATTTT. This encodes CASSLDPARGDTQYF. The chain carries TRBV7-2 and TRBJ2-3; D is ambiguous. Trimming cost V 1 base and J 5 bases, with 13 bases left between them. CDR3 length: 15 amino acids. Germline CDR1 SGHTA, CDR2 FQGNSA.

This clone was recorded once. V gene TRBV6-6 combines with J gene TRBJ1-1; 8 positions match TRBD1. Germline lookup yields CDR1 MNHNY and CDR2 SVGAGI (reference sequence). The ends lost 2 bases at V and 1 base at J; junction bases unmatched: 3. The CDR3 has 15 amino acids. Here the CDR3 DNA reads TGTGCCAGCAGTTACCCCGGACAGGGGAACACTGAAGCTTTCTTT. Translated: CASSYPGQGNTEAFF.

The J gene is TRBJ2-1, the V gene TRBV7-8; D is undetermined. The germline gives CDR1 SGHVS, CDR2 FQNEAQ. Trimming cost V 2 bases and J 5 bases, with 13 bases left between them. There are 15 residues in the CDR3. Here the CDR3 reads CASSLIDFANNEQFF. The CDR3 DNA is TGTGCCAGCAGCTTAATTGACTTTGCAAACAATGAGCAGTTCTTC.

This rearrangement joins TRBV5-1 to TRBJ1-5; weak D call: TRBD1 (6 bases). In germline, CDR1 is SGHRS, CDR2 YFSETQ. Trimming took 4 bases from V and 4 from J, leaving 9 bases between them. This CDR3 has 13 residues. The CDR3 DNA is TGCGCCAGCAGCGAGGGGGTTAATCAGCCCCAGCATTTT. Translating gives CASSEGVNQPQHF.

The chain links TRBV9 to TRBJ2-3; tentative D call: TRBD2 (5 bases). The germline CDR1 and CDR2 sequences are SGDLS and YYNGEE. This CDR3 is 13 amino acids long. Trimming removed 2 bases from V and 2 bases from J, with 6 bases in between. CDR3 DNA sequence: TGTGCCAGCAGCGTCGGGGACACAGATACGCAGTATTTT. Its translation: CASSVGDTDTQYF. Together with reference TRBV9 and TRBJ2-3, the CDR3 gives the full variable domain: DSGVTQTPKHLITATGQRVTLRCSPRSGDLSVYWYQQSLDQGLQFLIQYYNGEERAKGNILERFSAQQFPDLHSELNLSSLELGDSALYFCASSVGDTDTQYFGPGTRLTVL.

The genes are TRBV19 and TRBJ2-7; D unclear. Germline CDR1 and CDR2: LNHDA and SQIVND (reference sequence). The CDR3 runs 12 residues. V shed 5 bases and J shed 0 bases, with 5 bases lying between them. CDR3: CASSASSYEQYF. The CDR3 DNA reads TGTGCCAGTAGTGCCAGCTCCTACGAGCAGTACTTC.

V usage is TRBV5-1 and J usage is TRBJ1-1; no clear D. The CDR3 covers 14 residues. Germline CDR1 SGHRS, CDR2 YFSETQ. Trimming stripped 0 bases from V and 0 bases from J, with 6 bases between. CDR3 in amino acids: CASSLDRLNTEAFF. The CDR3 region has the DNA TGCGCCAGCAGCTTGGACAGATTGAACACTGAAGCTTTCTTT.

This chain's CDR3 is CASSIDSFGQSSYEQYF. The CDR3 bases are TGTGCCAGTAGTATAGACAGTTTTGGGCAGAGCTCCTACGAGCAGTACTTC. The V gene is TRBV19, the J gene TRBJ2-7; D remains ambiguous. The CDR3 sequence is 17 residues long. V shed 0 bases and J shed 0 bases, with 15 bases lying between them. Germline V lookup: CDR1 LNHDA, CDR2 SQIVND (reference sequence). The full variable domain, rest sourced from reference TRBV19 and TRBJ2-7, is DGGITQSPKYLFRKEGQNVTLSCEQNLNHDAMYWYRQDPGQGLRLIYYSQIVNDFQKGDIAEGYSVSREKKESFPLTVTSAQKNPTAFYLCASSIDSFGQSSYEQYFGPGTRLTVT.

The V call is TRBV30, the J call TRBJ2-5, with D tentatively TRBD1 (5 bases). The CDR3 is made up of 13 amino acids. Germline loops: CDR1 GTSNPN, CDR2 SVGIG (reference sequence). Trimming cost V 3 bases and J 1 base, with 9 bases left between them. DNA of the CDR3: TGTGCCTGGAGATGGGGCGTCCAAGAGACCCAGTACTTC. Its translation is CAWRWGVQETQYF.

The CDR3 loop is CASSLAGGSGNTIYF. The CDR3 bases are TGTGCCAGCAGCTTGGCAGGGGGAAGTGGAAACACCATATATTTT. J is TRBJ1-3 and V is TRBV5-5; TRBD1 matches 7 bases. Germline V gene sequence: CDR1 SGHKS, CDR2 YYEKEE (reference sequence). V trimming: 0 bases; J trimming: 3 bases; junction bases outside the gene matches: 3. CDR3 length: 15 residues.

The chain joins TRBV5-1 to TRBJ2-1, with 8 bases that match TRBD2. CDR1 and CDR2 (germline): SGHRS, YFSETQ. V lost 0 bases and J lost 5; bases outside the gene matches: 1. The length of the CDR3 is 14 residues. CDR3 in DNA: TGCGCCAGCAGCTTGGGGACTAGCAACAATGAGCAGTTCTTC. Translated: CASSLGTSNNEQFF.

This clone was recorded once. The chain is built from TRBV2 and TRBJ2-7; TRBD1 aligns across 7 bases. The CDR3 loop spans 15 amino acids. J was trimmed by 3 bases and V by 6 bases; bases with no gene match: 11. The germline gives CDR1 SNHLY, CDR2 FYNNEI. In DNA form, the CDR3 reads TGTGCCAGCAGGAAGGACAGGAATGAGGGCTACGAGCAGTACTTC. It translates to CASRKDRNEGYEQYF.

The chain has TRBV4-3 and TRBJ2-7, with D maybe TRBD2 (6 bases). The CDR3 is made up of 15 amino acids. V was shortened by 1 base and J by 3 bases, with 13 bases between the two germline ends. Germline V gives CDR1 LGHNA, CDR2 YSLEER. The CDR3, as DNA: TGCGCCAGCAGCCAAGGGCGGGTCGGGGGCTACGAGCAGTACTTC. It is translated as CASSQGRVGGYEQYF.